This is a list of T cell receptor beta chains from one sample in a study of control samples from healthy donors and cancer patients. Here immunoSEQ multiplex PCR was the method, and the copy in TCRdb shows in-frame clones only, minus some. The data contain roughly 80,000 clones, roughly 89% of them singletons. What was sequenced was PBMCs. The receptors shown here come from an older woman with head and neck cancer. CDR3s include the opening cysteine and the closing phenylalanine or tryptophan. D genes are given only for firm matches. For some rows the clone size is stated as once, few or many, or as a class when expanded; others skip it.

>TRBD1|TRBJ2-7|NA|TRBV7-9
CASSPGQGGSDEQYF
TGTGCCAGCAGCCCGGGACAGGGCGGTTCCGACGAGCAGTACTTC
>NA|TRBJ1-1|NA|TRBV5-1
CASTKGGLGTEAFF
TGCGCCAGCACCAAGGGGGGGCTCGGCACTGAAGCTTTCTTT
>TRBD2|TRBJ2-1|NA|TRBV3-1/TRBV3-2
CASSQVGGTSGIGEQFF
TGTGCCAGCAGCCAAGTTGGCGGGACTAGCGGGATAGGTGAGCAGTTCTTC
>NA|TRBJ1-3|NA|TRBV4-1
CASSQDFLSVRGEDTIYF
TGCGCCAGCAGCCAAGATTTTCTATCGGTCAGGGGCGAGGACACCATATATTTT
>NA|TRBJ2-2|NA|TRBV7-2
CASSRGANTGELFF
TGTGCCAGCAGCCGCGGAGCGAACACCGGGGAGCTGTTTTTT
>TRBD1|TRBJ1-6|NA|TRBV7-2
CASSYYRGSYNSPLHF
TGTGCCAGCAGCTACTACAGGGGTTCCTATAATTCACCCCTCCACTTT
>NA|TRBJ2-7|NA|TRBV28
CASSSDPWEQYF
TGTGCCAGCAGTTCTGACCCTTGGGAGCAGTACTTC
>TRBD2|TRBJ2-7|NA|TRBV6-2/TRBV6-3
CASSYGLAGGLSYEQYF
TGTGCCAGCAGTTACGGGCTAGCGGGGGGACTCTCCTACGAGCAGTACTTC
>NA|TRBJ2-2|once|TRBV12-3/TRBV12-4
CASSLYGGELFF
TGTGCCAGCAGTTTATATGGCGGGGAGCTGTTTTTT
>NA|TRBJ2-2|NA|TRBV19
CASSMFGYTGELFF
TGTGCCAGTAGTATGTTTGGGTACACCGGGGAGCTGTTTTTT
>NA|TRBJ1-4|NA|TRBV29-1
CSVGSSVNEKLFF
TGCAGCGTTGGCAGTTCAGTAAATGAAAAACTGTTTTTT
>TRBD1|TRBJ2-7|NA|TRBV15
CATSRDLGTGSYEQYF
TGTGCCACCAGCAGAGATCTTGGGACAGGGAGCTACGAGCAGTACTTC
>TRBD2|TRBJ2-3|NA|TRBV18
CASSPMPGLAGGSGTDTQYF
TGTGCCAGCTCACCAATGCCGGGACTAGCGGGAGGATCGGGCACAGATACGCAGTATTTT
>NA|TRBJ1-1|NA|TRBV19
CASSGSMNTEAFF
TGTGCCAGTAGCGGGAGCATGAACACTGAAGCTTTCTTT
>NA|TRBJ1-6|NA|TRBV10-1
CASSSGKDYSPLHF
TGCGCCAGCAGCTCGGGGAAGGACTATTCACCCCTCCACTTT
>TRBD1|TRBJ1-1|NA|TRBV7-8
CASSFGTGNTEAFF
TGTGCCAGCAGCTTCGGGACAGGGAACACTGAAGCTTTCTTT
>NA|TRBJ2-7|few|TRBV6-5
CASKGSGEQYF
TGTGCCAGCAAGGGAAGCGGCGAGCAGTACTTC
>TRBD1|TRBJ1-2|NA|TRBV5-4
CASSWPGQGQNYGYTF
TGTGCCAGCAGCTGGCCGGGACAGGGGCAGAACTATGGCTACACCTTC
>NA|TRBJ1-2|NA|TRBV6-2/TRBV6-3
CASSYSQGPYTF
TGTGCCAGCAGTTACTCGCAGGGGCCCTACACCTTC
>TRBD1|TRBJ1-5|NA|TRBV6-4
CASSRDRYQPQHF
TGTGCCAGCAGCCGGGACAGGTATCAGCCCCAGCATTTT
>TRBD1|TRBJ2-2|NA|TRBV5-1
CASSPGTGVGELFF
TGCGCCAGCAGCCCAGGGACAGGGGTCGGGGAGCTGTTTTTT
>NA|TRBJ2-3|NA|TRBV6-6
CASSPSGVGADTQYF
TGTGCCAGCAGTCCCTCAGGTGTAGGGGCTGATACGCAGTATTTT
>NA|TRBJ1-1|NA|TRBV27
CASSTPGTGNTEAFF
TGTGCCAGCAGTACCCCCGGGACGGGGAACACTGAAGCTTTCTTT
>NA|TRBJ1-1|NA|TRBV10-3
CAISDDTEAFF
TGTGCCATCAGTGACGACACTGAAGCTTTCTTT
>TRBD2|TRBJ2-7|once|TRBV19
CASTSRVAGGSEQYF
TGTGCCAGTACCTCCCGGGTAGCGGGAGGGTCCGAGCAGTACTTC
>TRBD2|TRBJ2-3|NA|TRBV5-5
CASSLATGGSTDTQYF
TGTGCCAGCAGCTTGGCTACGGGGGGGTCCACAGATACGCAGTATTTT
>NA|TRBJ2-7|NA|TRBV18
CASSNRDTEQYF
TGTGCCAGCTCAAACCGGGACACCGAGCAGTACTTC
>NA|TRBJ2-7|few|TRBV15
CATSREVGRGHEQYF
TGTGCCACCAGCAGAGAGGTCGGCAGGGGCCACGAGCAGTACTTC
>NA|TRBJ1-2|NA|TRBV3-1/TRBV3-2
CASSQAVNYGYTF
TGTGCCAGCAGCCAAGCCGTAAACTATGGCTACACCTTC
>TRBD2|TRBJ2-7|NA|TRBV7-6
CASSSGLAGVYEQYF
TGTGCCAGCAGCTCGGGACTAGCGGGAGTATACGAGCAGTACTTC
>TRBD2|TRBJ2-1|once|TRBV6-5
CASTLLAGGPDEQFF
TGTGCCAGCACCTTACTAGCGGGAGGGCCCGATGAGCAGTTCTTC
>TRBD1|TRBJ1-2|NA|TRBV10-2
CASSDSGTGVGYTF
TGCGCCAGCAGTGATTCCGGGACAGGGGTTGGCTACACCTTC
>TRBD2|TRBJ2-4|NA|TRBV2
CASSESGGAATSGRALAKNIQYF
TGTGCCAGCAGTGAAAGCGGGGGGGCCGCGACTAGCGGGAGGGCCCTAGCCAAAAACATTCAGTACTTC
>TRBD2|TRBJ2-6|NA|TRBV6-2/TRBV6-3
CASSDPGGGRTSGANVLTF
TGTGCCAGCAGTGATCCAGGCGGGGGGCGAACTTCTGGGGCCAACGTCCTGACTTTC